The TCR beta chain under discussion was sequenced for a study of radiotherapy plus CTLA-4 blockade in lung cancer. Study-level information: Among patients, over 15% showed objective responses, and 25% to 35% had disease control. General study findings and limits: In blood, TCR clones derived from the tumor expanded after radiotherapy plus ipilimumab. The best predictor of response was reported to be early blood T cell clone dynamics, with interferon-beta.

Comment on this clone: Its antigen remains unidentified.

There are 11 residues in the CDR3. Germline loops: CDR1 LNHNV, CDR2 YYDKDF (reference sequence). Trimming removed 4 bases at V and 7 bases at J, with 8 bases between. Libraries were prepared by immunoSEQ multiplex PCR; TCRdb keeps only in-frame clonotypes and omits some of them. The repertoire holds over 80,000 clones, with 83% as singletons. Sequencing used peripheral blood, obtained from a patient treated with radiotherapy plus ipilimumab. The receptor was isolated from a human donor with non-small cell lung cancer who had stable disease on radiotherapy plus ipilimumab. The genes are TRBV15 and TRBJ2-7; D uncertain. The CDR3 is CATSTSWEQYF. CDR3 bases: TGTGCCACCAGCACGAGCTGGGAGCAGTACTTC. The whole variable domain, remainder taken from reference TRBV15 and TRBJ2-7, is DAMVIQNPRYQVTQFGKPVTLSCSQTLNHNVMYWYQQKSSQAPKLLFHYYDKDFNNEADTPDNFQSRRPNTSFCFLDIRSPGLGDTAMYLCATSTSWEQYFGPGTRLTVT.